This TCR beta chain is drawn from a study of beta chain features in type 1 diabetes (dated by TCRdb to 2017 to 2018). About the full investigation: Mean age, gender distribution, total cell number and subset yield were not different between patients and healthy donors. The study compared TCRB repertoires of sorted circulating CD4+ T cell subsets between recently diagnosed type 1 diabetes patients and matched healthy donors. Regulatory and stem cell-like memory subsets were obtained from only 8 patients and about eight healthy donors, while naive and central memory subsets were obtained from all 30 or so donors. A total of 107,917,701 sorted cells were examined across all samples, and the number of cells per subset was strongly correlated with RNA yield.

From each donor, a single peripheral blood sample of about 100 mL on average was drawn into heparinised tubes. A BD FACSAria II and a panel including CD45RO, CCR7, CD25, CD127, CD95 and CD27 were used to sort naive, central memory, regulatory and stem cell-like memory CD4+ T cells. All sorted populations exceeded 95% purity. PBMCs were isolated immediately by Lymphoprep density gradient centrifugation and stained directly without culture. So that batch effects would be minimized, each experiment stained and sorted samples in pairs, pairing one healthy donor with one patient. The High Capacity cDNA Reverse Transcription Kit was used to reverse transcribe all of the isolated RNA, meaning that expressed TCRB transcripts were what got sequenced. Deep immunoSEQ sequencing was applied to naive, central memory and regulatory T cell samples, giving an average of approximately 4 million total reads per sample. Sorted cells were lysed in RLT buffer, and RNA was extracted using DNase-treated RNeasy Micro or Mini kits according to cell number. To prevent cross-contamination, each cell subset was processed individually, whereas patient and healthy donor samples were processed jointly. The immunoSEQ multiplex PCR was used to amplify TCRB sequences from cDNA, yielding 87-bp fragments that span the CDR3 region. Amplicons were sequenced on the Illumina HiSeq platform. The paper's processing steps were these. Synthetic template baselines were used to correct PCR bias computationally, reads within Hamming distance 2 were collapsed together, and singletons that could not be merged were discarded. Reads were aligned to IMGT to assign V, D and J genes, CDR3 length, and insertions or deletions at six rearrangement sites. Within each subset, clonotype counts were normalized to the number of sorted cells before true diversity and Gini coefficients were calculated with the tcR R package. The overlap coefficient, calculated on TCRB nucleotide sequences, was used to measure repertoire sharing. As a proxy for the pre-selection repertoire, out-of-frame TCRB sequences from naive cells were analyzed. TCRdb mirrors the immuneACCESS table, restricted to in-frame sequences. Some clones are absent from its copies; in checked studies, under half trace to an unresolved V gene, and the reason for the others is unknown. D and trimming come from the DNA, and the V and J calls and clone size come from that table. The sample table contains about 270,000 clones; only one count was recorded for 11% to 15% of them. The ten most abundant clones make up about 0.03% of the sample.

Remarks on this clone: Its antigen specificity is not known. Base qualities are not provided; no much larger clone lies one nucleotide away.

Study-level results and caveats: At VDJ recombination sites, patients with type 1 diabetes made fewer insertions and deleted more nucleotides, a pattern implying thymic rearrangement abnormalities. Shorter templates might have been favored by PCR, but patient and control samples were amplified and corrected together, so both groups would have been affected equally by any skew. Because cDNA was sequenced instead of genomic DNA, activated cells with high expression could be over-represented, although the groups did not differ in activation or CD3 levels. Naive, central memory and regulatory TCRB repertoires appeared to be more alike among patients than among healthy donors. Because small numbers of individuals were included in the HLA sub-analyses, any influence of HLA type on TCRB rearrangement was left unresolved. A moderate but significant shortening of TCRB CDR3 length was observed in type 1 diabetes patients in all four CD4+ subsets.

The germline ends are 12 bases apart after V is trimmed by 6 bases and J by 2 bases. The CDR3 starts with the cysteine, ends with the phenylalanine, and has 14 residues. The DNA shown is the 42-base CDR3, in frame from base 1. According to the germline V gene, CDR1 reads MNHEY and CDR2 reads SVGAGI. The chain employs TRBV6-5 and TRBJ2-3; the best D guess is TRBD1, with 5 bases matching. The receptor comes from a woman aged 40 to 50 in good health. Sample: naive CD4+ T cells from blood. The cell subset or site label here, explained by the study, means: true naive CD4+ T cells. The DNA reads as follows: TGTGCCAGCAGCCGTCGACAGATCACAGATACGCAGTATTTT. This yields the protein CASSRRQITDTQYF.